These 11 T cell receptor beta chains were sequenced from one sample in a study of T cells after yellow fever vaccination. TCRdb analysed the 5' RACE reads with MiXCR anew, one entry per CDR3 protein. The sample gives fewer than 450,000 distinct CDR3 sequences, more than 9% of which show up once; roughly 18% is in the top ten. This specimen consisted of PBMCs, obtained on the day of the first yellow fever vaccination. The receptors were sampled from a man aged 18 to 30 who received the YFV17D yellow fever vaccine.

V usage is TRBV11-2 and J usage is TRBJ1-4, with unresolved D. CDR1 and CDR2 from the germline V gene are SGHAT and FQNNGV. The length of the CDR3 is 14 residues. The germline V and J ends were trimmed by 2 bases and 4 bases, with 8 bases remaining between them. In DNA, the CDR3 is TGTGCCAGCAGCTTACGCACGTATAATGAAAAACTGTTTTTT. This codes for CASSLRTYNEKLFF.

This clonotype was counted between two and nine times. The rearrangement links TRBV15 to TRBJ2-2, with 7 bases lining up with TRBD1. The J segment lost 6 bases and the V segment lost 0 bases, leaving 7 bases of the junction unmatched. The CDR3 runs 16 residues. Germline lookup yields CDR1 LNHNV and CDR2 YYDKDF (reference sequence). The CDR3 DNA reads TGTGCCACCAGCAGAGATTGGGACAGCCCCTCCGGGGAGCTGTTTTTT. Its protein is CATSRDWDSPSGELFF.

This clonotype was observed a handful of times. The chain has TRBV2 and TRBJ1-5; D gene uncertain. CDR3 length: 13 residues. V lost 8 bases and J 3 bases, leaving 11 bases between the germline ends. From germline, CDR1 is SNHLY and CDR2 FYNNEI. DNA for the CDR3: TGTGCCAGCGCACGCAGCTACAATCAGCCCCAGCATTTT. Amino acid sequence: CASARSYNQPQHF. Using reference TRBV2 and TRBJ1-5 for the parts outside the CDR3, the full variable domain is EPEVTQTPSHQVTQMGQEVILRCVPISNHLYFYWYRQILGQKVEFLVSFYNNEISEKSEIFDDQFSVERPDGSNFTLKIRSTKLEDSAMYFCASARSYNQPQHFGDGTRLSIL.

The chain joins TRBV12-5 to TRBJ1-4, with 7 bases fitting TRBD1. The CDR3 has 17 residues. V lost 5 bases and J lost 6; bases outside the gene matches: 15. The V gene's germline CDR1 is LGHNT and CDR2 FRNRAP. The CDR3 spells CASGASNRGGGDEKLFF. CDR3 DNA: TGTGCTAGTGGTGCGAGCAACAGGGGAGGGGGAGATGAAAAACTGTTTTTT.

This clonotype has more than one count but fewer than ten. The chain recombines TRBV25-1 with TRBJ2-7; TRBD1 or TRBD2 may be the D gene (5 bases each). The CDR3 runs 12 residues. Trimming pared 3 bases from V and 6 bases from J, leaving 9 bases between. Germline V lookup: CDR1 MGHDK, CDR2 SYGVNS. CDR3 protein: CASSEGPREQYF. The CDR3 region has the DNA TGTGCCAGCAGTGAGGGACCCCGCGAGCAGTACTTC.

V is TRBV5-4 and J is TRBJ2-5; 8 bases agree with TRBD1. V was pared by 2 bases and J by 2 bases, with 2 bases of the junction left unmatched. The CDR3 totals 14 residues. Germline CDR1 is SGHNT and CDR2 is YYREEE (reference sequence). The CDR3 is CASSFRQGQETQYF. The CDR3 nucleotides read TGTGCCAGCAGCTTTCGACAGGGGCAAGAGACCCAGTACTTC.

For the CDR3, the DNA is TGTGCCAGCAGCCAAGATAGCGAGATCGGGACCCAGTACTTC. Its protein product is CASSQDSEIGTQYF. The chain carries TRBV3-1 and TRBJ2-5, with a tentative D call TRBD2 (5 bases). This CDR3 contains 14 residues. Germline V gives CDR1 LGHDT, CDR2 YNNKEL (reference sequence). The germline V and J ends were trimmed by 0 bases and 7 bases, with 12 bases remaining between them.

The J gene is TRBJ2-5, the V gene TRBV6-5; maybe TRBD2 (6 bases). Germline-derived CDR1 and CDR2 are MNHEY and SVGAGI. The length of the CDR3 is 14 residues. The V gene lost 2 bases and the J gene lost 4 bases, with 11 bases spanning the gap. CDR3 sequence (DNA): TGTGCCAGCAGTTACCCCCCCGGGGGAGAGACCCAGTACTTC. Translation: CASSYPPGGETQYF.

The chain is built from TRBV27 and TRBJ2-5; no definite D call. V was trimmed by 4 bases and J by 2 bases, leaving 23 bases between them. The CDR3 loop spans 18 amino acids. Germline V lookup: CDR1 MNHEY, CDR2 SMNVEV (reference sequence). The CDR3 region is CASSSAKTTSGGQETQYF. Here the CDR3 DNA reads TGTGCCAGCAGTTCCGCAAAAACGACCTCGGGCGGACAAGAGACCCAGTACTTC.

This clonotype has only a few counts. The gene calls are TRBV9 and TRBJ2-1; D might be TRBD2 (5 bases). V shed 0 bases and J shed 6 bases, with 16 bases lying between them. The CDR3 is 16 residues long. CDR1 and CDR2 from the germline V gene are SGDLS and YYNGEE. The CDR3 DNA reads TGTGCCAGCAGCGTAGCTGGGGAGACAACGGGCAATGAGCAGTTCTTC. This gives the protein CASSVAGETTGNEQFF.

In its sample, this clonotype was seen many times. The V and J genes are TRBV19 and TRBJ1-2; TRBD1 matches at 7 bases. The CDR3 is 15 amino acids. Trimming cost V 1 base and J 4 bases; bases outside gene matches: 6. The germline CDR1 and CDR2 sequences are LNHDA and SQIVND (reference sequence). For the CDR3, the DNA is TGTGCCAGTAGTATAGCTGGGACAGAAGCCTATGGCTACACCTTC. The encoded protein is CASSIAGTEAYGYTF.